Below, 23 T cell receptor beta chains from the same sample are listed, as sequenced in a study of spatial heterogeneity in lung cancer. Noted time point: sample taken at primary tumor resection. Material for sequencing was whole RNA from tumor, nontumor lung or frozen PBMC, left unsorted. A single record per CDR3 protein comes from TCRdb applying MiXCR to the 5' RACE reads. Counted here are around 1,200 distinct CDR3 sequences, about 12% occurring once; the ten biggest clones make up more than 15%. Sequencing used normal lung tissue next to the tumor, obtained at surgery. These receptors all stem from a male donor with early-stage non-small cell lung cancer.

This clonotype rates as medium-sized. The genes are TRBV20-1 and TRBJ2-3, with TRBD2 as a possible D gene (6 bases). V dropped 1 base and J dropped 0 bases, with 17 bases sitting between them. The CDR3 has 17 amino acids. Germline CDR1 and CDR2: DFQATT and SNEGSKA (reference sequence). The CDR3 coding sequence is TGCAGTGCTAGAGCCCCGGGTTGGAGCGGGAGCACAGATACGCAGTATTTT. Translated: CSARAPGWSGSTDTQYF.

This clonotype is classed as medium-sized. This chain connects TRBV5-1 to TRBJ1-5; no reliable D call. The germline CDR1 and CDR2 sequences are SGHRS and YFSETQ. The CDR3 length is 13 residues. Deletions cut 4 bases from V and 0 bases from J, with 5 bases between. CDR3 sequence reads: CASSQDSNQPQHF. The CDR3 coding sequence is TGCGCCAGCAGCCAGGATAGCAATCAGCCCCAGCATTTT.

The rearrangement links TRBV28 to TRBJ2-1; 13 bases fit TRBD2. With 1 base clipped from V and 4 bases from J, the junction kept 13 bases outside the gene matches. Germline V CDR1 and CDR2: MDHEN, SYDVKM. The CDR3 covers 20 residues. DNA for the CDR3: TGTGCCAGCAGTTTATATTCTTCCGGGACTAGCGGGGTATTTTACAATGAGCAGTTCTTC. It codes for CASSLYSSGTSGVFYNEQFF.

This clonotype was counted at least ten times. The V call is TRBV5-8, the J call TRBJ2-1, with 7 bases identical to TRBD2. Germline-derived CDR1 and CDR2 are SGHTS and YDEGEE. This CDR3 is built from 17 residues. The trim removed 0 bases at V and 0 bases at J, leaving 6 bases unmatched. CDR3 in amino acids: CASSLDVGGSSYNEQFF. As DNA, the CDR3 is TGTGCCAGCAGCTTGGATGTCGGGGGGAGCTCCTACAATGAGCAGTTCTTC.

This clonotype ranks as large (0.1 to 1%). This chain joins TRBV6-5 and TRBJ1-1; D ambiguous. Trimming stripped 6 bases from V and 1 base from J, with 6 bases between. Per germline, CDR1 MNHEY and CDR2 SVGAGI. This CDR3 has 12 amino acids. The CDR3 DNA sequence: TGTGCCAGCAGCCACTCGAACACTGAAGCTTTCTTT. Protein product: CASSHSNTEAFF.

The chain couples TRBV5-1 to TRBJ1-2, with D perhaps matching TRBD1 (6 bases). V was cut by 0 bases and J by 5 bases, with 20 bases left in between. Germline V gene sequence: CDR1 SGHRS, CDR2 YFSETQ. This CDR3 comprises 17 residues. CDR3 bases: TGCGCCAGCAGCTTGGGGACAGCCTCATTCCACTCTTATGGCTACACCTTC. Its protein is CASSLGTASFHSYGYTF.

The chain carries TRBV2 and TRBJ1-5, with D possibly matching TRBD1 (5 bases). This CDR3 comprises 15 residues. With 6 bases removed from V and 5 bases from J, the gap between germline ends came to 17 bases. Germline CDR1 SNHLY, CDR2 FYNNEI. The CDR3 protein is CASSLEQGRHQPQHF. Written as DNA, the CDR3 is TGTGCCAGCAGCCTCGAGCAGGGTAGACATCAGCCCCAGCATTTT. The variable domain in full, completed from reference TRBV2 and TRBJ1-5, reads EPEVTQTPSHQVTQMGQEVILRCVPISNHLYFYWYRQILGQKVEFLVSFYNNEISEKSEIFDDQFSVERPDGSNFTLKIRSTKLEDSAMYFCASSLEQGRHQPQHFGDGTRLSIL.

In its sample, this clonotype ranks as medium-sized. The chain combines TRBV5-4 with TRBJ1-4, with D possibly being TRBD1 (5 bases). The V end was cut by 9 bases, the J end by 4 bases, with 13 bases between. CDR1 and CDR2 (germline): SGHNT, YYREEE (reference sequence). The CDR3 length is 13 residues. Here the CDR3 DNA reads TGTGCCACCACCGACCAGGGTAATGAAAAACTGTTTTTT. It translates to CATTDQGNEKLFF.

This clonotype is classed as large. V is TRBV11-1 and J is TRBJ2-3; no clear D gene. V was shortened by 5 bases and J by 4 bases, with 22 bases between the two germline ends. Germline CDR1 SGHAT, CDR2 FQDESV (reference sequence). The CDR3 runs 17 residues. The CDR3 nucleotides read TGTGCCAGCAGCCCAGATCTCGGTTTTGCGGACGCAGATACGCAGTATTTT. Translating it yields CASSPDLGFADADTQYF.

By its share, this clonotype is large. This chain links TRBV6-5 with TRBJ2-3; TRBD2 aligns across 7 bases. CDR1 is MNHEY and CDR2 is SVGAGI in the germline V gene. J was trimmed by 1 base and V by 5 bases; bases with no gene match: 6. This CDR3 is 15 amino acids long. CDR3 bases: TGTGCCAGCAGTCGTTCTAGCGGCCGCACAGATACGCAGTATTTT. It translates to CASSRSSGRTDTQYF.

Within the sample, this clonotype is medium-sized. CDR3 protein: CASTAGGNEQFF. For the CDR3, the DNA is TGTGCCAGCACAGCGGGGGGGAATGAGCAGTTCTTC. The chain recombines TRBV12-3 or TRBV12-4 with TRBJ2-1; TRBD2 aligns across 10 bases. V dropped 7 bases and J dropped 7; count of bases not matched to a gene: 1. The CDR3 spans 12 residues.

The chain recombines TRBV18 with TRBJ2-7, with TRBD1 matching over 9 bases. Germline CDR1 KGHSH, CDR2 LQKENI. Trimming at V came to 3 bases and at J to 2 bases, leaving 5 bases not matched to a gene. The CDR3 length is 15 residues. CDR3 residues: CASSPGTGKTYEQYF. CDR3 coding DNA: TGTGCCAGCTCACCTGGGACAGGGAAAACCTACGAGCAGTACTTC.

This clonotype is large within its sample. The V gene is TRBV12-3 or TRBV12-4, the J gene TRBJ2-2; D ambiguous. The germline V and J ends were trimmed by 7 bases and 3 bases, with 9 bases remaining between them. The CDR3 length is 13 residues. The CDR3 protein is CASIYTDTGELFF. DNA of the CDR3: TGTGCCAGCATCTATACGGACACCGGGGAGCTGTTTTTT.

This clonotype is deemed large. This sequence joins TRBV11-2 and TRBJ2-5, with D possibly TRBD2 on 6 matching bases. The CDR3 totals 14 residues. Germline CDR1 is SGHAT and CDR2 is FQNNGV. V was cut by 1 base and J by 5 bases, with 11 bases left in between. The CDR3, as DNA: TGTGCCAGCAGCTTAGGACTAGGGGCGGAGACCCAGTACTTC. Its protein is CASSLGLGAETQYF.

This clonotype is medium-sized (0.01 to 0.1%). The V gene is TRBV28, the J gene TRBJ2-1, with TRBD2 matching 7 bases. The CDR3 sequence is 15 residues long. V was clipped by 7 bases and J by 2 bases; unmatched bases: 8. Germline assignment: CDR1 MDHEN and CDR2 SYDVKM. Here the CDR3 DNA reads TGTGCCAGCAACCTTCGCGGGGGACCCTACAATGAGCAGTTCTTC. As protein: CASNLRGGPYNEQFF.

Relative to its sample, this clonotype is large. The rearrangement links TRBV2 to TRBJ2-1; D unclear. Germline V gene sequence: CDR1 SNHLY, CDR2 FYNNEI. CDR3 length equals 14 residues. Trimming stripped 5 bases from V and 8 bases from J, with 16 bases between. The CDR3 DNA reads TGTGCCAGCAGTCCTCAGACGAGGAGCGATGAGCAGTTCTTC. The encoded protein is CASSPQTRSDEQFF.

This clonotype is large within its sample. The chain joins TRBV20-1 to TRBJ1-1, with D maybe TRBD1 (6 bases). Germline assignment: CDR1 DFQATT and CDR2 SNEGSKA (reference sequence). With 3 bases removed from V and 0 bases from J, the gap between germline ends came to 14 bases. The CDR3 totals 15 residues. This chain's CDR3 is CSARSPRGMNTEAFF. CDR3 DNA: TGCAGTGCTAGGTCCCCCAGGGGAATGAACACTGAAGCTTTCTTT.

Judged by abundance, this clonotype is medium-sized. CDR3 region: CSARESGRDQETQYF. The DNA of the CDR3 is TGCAGTGCTAGAGAGAGCGGCCGGGACCAAGAGACCCAGTACTTC. J is TRBJ2-5 and V is TRBV20-1; D is possibly TRBD2 (5 bases). Trimming cost V 0 bases and J 0 bases, with 11 bases left between them. The CDR3 spans 15 residues. Germline values: CDR1 DFQATT, CDR2 SNEGSKA (reference sequence).

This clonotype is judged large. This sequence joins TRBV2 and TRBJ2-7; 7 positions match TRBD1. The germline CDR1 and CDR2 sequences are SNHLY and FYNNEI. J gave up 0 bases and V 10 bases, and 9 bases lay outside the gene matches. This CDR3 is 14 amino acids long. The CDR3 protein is CATDPGTDSYEQYF. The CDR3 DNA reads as TGTGCCACCGACCCCGGGACAGACTCCTACGAGCAGTACTTC.

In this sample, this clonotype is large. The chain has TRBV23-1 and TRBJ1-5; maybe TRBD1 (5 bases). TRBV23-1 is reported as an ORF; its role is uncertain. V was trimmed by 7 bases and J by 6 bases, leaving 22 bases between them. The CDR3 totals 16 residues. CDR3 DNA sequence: TGCGCCAGCAAGAGACAGTATCCCGTCCTACGTCAGCCCCAGCATTTT. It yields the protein CASKRQYPVLRQPQHF.

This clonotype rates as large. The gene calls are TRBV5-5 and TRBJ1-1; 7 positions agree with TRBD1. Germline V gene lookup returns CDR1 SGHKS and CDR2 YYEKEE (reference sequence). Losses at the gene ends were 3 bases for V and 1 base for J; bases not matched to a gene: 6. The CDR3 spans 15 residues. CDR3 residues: CASSSAGTANTEAFF. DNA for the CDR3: TGTGCCAGCAGCTCCGCCGGGACAGCGAACACTGAAGCTTTCTTT.

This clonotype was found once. The CDR3 is CASSQASGISYEQYF. The DNA for the CDR3 is TGTGCCAGCAGCCAAGCTAGCGGAATTTCCTACGAGCAGTACTTC. This chain connects TRBV4-2 to TRBJ2-7, with 7 bases that match TRBD2. The CDR3 loop spans 15 amino acids. Losses at the gene ends were 1 base for V and 1 base for J; bases not matched to a gene: 4. Germline V gene data show CDR1 as LGHNA and CDR2 as YNFKEQ.

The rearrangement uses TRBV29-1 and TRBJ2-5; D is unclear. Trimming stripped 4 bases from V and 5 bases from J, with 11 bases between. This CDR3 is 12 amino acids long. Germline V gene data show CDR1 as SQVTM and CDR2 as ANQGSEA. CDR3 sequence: CSVALDRETQYF. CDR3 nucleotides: TGCAGCGTTGCCCTAGATCGGGAGACCCAGTACTTC.